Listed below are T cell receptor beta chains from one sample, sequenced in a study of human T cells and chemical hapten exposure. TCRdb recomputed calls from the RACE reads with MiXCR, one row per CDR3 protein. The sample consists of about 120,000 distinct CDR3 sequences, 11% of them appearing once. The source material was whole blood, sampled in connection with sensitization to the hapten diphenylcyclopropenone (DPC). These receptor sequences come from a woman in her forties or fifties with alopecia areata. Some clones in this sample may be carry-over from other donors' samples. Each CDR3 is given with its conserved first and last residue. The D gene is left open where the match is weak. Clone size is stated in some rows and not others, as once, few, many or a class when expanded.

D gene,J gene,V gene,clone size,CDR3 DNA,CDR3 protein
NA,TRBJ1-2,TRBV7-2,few,TGTGCCAGCAGCTTAGACGGCTATGGCTACACCTTC,CASSLDGYGYTF
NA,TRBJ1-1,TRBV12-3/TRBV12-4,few,TGTGCCAGCAGTTTAAACAACCCGAACACTGAAGCTTTCTTT,CASSLNNPNTEAFF
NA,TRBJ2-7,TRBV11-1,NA,TGTGCCAGCAGCTCTGGGCGTAGCCTGGGCGAGCAGTACTTC,CASSSGRSLGEQYF
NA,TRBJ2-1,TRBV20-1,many,TGCAGTGCTCGGGACTTCGGGCACAATGAGCAGTTCTTC,CSARDFGHNEQFF
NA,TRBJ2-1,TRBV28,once,TGTGCCAGCAGCCGTGATGGAGCACTGAGCTCCTACAATGAGCAGTTCTTC,CASSRDGALSSYNEQFF
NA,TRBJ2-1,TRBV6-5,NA,TGTGCCAGCACTGGAGGACTGAGCTCCTACAATGAGCAGTTCTTC,CASTGGLSSYNEQFF
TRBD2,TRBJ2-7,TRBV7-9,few,TGTGCCAGCAGCCTAAGCGGGAGAGGTACCTACGAGCAGTACTTC,CASSLSGRGTYEQYF
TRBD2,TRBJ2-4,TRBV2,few,TGTGCCAGCAGTGACGCCCGTTGGGCTAGCGGGAGAAACGCCCAAACCAATAAGAACATTCAGTACTTC,CASSDARWASGRNAQTNKNIQYF
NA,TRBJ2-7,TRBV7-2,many,TGTGCCAGCAGCTTGAGAGGGACCTACGAGCAGTACTTC,CASSLRGTYEQYF
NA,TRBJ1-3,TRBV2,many,TGTGCCAGCAGTCGGACTCTAAACACCATATATTTT,CASSRTLNTIYF
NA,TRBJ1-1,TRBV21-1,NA,TGTGCCAGCAGCAACCGTCACCCCGGAGGGGGGAACACTGAAGCTTTCTTT,CASSNRHPGGGNTEAFF
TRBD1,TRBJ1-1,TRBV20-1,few,TGCAGTGCTAGATACCAGGGGGCGGGTTCCCTGGCTTTCTTT,CSARYQGAGSLAFF
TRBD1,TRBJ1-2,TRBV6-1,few,TGTGCCAGCAGAAGGTCAACAGGGGGTGACTATGGCTACACCTTC,CASRRSTGGDYGYTF
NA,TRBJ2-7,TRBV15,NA,TGTGCCACCAGTAAGGGGGCCTACGAGCAGTACTTC,CATSKGAYEQYF
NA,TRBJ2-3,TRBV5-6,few,TGTGCCAGCAGCTTCCCGACTAGTGGATCGGGCACAGATACGCAGTATTTT,CASSFPTSGSGTDTQYF
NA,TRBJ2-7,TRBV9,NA,TGTGCCAGCAGCCCCTCGAGCTCCTACGAGCAGTACTTC,CASSPSSSYEQYF
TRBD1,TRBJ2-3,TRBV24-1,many,TGTGCCACCAGTGATGACGAGGGACAGGGCTCTTTCACAGATACGCAGTATTTT,CATSDDEGQGSFTDTQYF
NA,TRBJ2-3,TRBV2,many,TGTGCCAGCAGGGATAGCACAGATACGCAGTATTTT,CASRDSTDTQYF
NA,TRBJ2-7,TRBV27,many,TGTGCCAGCAGTTACCGCCTGGCCTACGAGCAGTACTTC,CASSYRLAYEQYF
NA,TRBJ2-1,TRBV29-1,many,TGCAGCGTTGAGGTACTCCTGAAAAGGGAGCAGTTCTTC,CSVEVLLKREQFF
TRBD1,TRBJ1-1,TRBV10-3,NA,TGTGCCATCACGGGACAGGGGGAGAACACTGAAGCTTTCTTT,CAITGQGENTEAFF
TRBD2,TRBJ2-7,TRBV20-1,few,TGCAGTGCTAATTCGATAGCGGGGGACGAGCAGTACTTC,CSANSIAGDEQYF
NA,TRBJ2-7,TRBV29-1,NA,TGCAGCGTGGACGGACAGCGACCCTACGAGCAGTACTTC,CSVDGQRPYEQYF
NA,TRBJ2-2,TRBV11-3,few,TGTGCCAGCAGCTTGACGGGGATGAACACCGGGGAGCTGTTTTTT,CASSLTGMNTGELFF
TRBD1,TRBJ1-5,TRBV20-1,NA,TGCAGTGCTAGAAAGGACAGGGCCTTAGGACAGCCCCAGCATTTT,CSARKDRALGQPQHF
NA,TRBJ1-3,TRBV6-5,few,TGTGCCAGCAGCTCCTCTTTTAGTGGAAACACCATATATTTT,CASSSSFSGNTIYF
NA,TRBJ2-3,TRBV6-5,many,TGTGCCAGCAGTTTGTGGTCCAGGGTAGATACGCAGTATTTT,CASSLWSRVDTQYF
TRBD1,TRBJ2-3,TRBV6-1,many,TGTGCCAGCAGTTCGACAGGGGGCGGCACAGATACGCAGTATTTT,CASSSTGGGTDTQYF
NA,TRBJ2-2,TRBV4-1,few,TGCGCCAGCAGCCAAGATAACGTCGGGTATAGGGAGCTGTTTTTT,CASSQDNVGYRELFF